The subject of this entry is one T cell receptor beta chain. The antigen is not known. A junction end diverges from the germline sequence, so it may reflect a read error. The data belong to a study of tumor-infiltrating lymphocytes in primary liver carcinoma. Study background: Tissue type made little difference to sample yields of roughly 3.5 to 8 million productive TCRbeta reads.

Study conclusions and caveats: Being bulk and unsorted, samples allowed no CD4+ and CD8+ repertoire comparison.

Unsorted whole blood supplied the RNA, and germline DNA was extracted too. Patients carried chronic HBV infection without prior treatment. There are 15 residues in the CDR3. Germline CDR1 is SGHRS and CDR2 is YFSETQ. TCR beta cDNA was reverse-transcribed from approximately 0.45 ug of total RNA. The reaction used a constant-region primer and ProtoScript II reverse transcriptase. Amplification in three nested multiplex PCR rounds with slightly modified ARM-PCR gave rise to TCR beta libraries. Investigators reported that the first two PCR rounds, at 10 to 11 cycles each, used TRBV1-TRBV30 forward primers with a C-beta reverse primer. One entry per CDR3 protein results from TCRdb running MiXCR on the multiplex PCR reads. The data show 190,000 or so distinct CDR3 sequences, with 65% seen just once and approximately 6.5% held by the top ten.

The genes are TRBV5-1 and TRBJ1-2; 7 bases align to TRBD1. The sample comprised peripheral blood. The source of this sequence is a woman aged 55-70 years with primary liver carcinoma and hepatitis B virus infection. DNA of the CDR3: TGCGCCAGCAGCTATTGGGCAGGGGGGAACTATGCCTACACCTTC. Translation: CASSYWAGGNYAYTF.